One and the same sample provided the 30 T cell receptor beta chains below, sequenced in a study of OX40 agonist ivuxolimab in advanced cancers. The method was immunoSEQ multiplex PCR; TCRdb's version includes in-frame clones alone and lacks a portion of them. Among 80,000 or so clones listed, around 87% were seen once. Specimen: CD4+ or CD8+ T cells sorted from blood, collected in a trial of the OX40 agonist ivuxolimab. The receptors shown here come from an adult with an advanced solid tumor such as melanoma, head and neck, liver or kidney cancer.

The chain recombines TRBV7-2 with TRBJ1-4; a possible D gene is TRBD1 (5 bases). Per germline, CDR1 SGHTA and CDR2 FQGNSA. V shed 4 bases and J shed 3 bases, with 12 bases lying between them. The CDR3 contains 15 residues. CDR3 DNA sequence: TGTGCCAGCAGCTGGGACTCAGCGCCTAATGAAAAACTGTTTTTT. Protein: CASSWDSAPNEKLFF. The variable domain in full, completed from reference TRBV7-2 and TRBJ1-4, reads GAGVSQSPSNKVTEKGKDVELRCDPISGHTALYWYRQSLGQGLEFLIYFQGNSAPDKSGLPSDRFSAERTGGSVSTLTIQRTQQEDSAVYLCASSWDSAPNEKLFFGSGTQLSVL.

The chain links TRBV6-6 to TRBJ1-2, with TRBD1 identical over 11 bases. Germline V gives CDR1 MNHNY, CDR2 SVGAGI (reference sequence). The CDR3 covers 14 residues. V lost 6 bases, J lost 8 bases, and 8 bases stayed unmatched. DNA of the CDR3: TGTGCCAGCAGACCGGACAGGGGGCGTCGCGGCTACACCTTC. Protein product: CASRPDRGRRGYTF.

CDR3 bases: TGTGCCAGCAGCGCCGGGACACACGGAAACACCATATATTTT. It codes for CASSAGTHGNTIYF. The gene calls are TRBV7-9 and TRBJ1-3; maybe TRBD1 (6 bases). CDR1 is SEHNR, CDR2 FQNEAQ, per germline (reference sequence). The CDR3 runs to 14 residues. Trimming took off 5 bases at V and 4 bases at J, with 12 bases between the two ends.

The gene calls are TRBV27 and TRBJ2-5; D not certain. The better agreement between TRBJ2-7 and the DNA end casts doubt on the J call. The CDR3 length is 16 residues. Looked up from germline, CDR1 is MNHEY and CDR2 is SMNVEV (reference sequence). CDR3 in amino acids: CASSVTRLRLADEQYF. CDR3 bases: TGTGCCAGCAGTGTTACGCGCCTAAGACTGGCCGACGAGCAGTACTTC.

This clone showed up just a few times. This chain links TRBV28 with TRBJ2-7; TRBD2 aligns across 7 bases. Germline V lookup: CDR1 MDHEN, CDR2 SYDVKM. V shed 4 bases, J shed 2 bases, and the junction held 5 bases outside the gene matches. The CDR3 extends over 14 amino acids. CDR3 coding DNA: TGTGCCAGCAGTTGGATCCGGGGGGCCTACGAGCAGTACTTC. This gives the protein CASSWIRGAYEQYF.

This clone has more than one count but fewer than ten. The genes are TRBV14 and TRBJ2-7, with D tentatively TRBD2 (6 bases). The germline CDR1 and CDR2 sequences are SGHDN and FVKESK. The CDR3 length is 17 residues. V was shortened by 0 bases and J by 4 bases, with 19 bases between the two germline ends. The CDR3 region is CASSQEGGWYRPYEQYF. The CDR3 coding sequence is TGTGCCAGCAGCCAAGAAGGAGGGTGGTACAGGCCGTACGAGCAGTACTTC.

The chain recombines TRBV11-3 with TRBJ2-1; D is undetermined. Germline V CDR1 and CDR2: SGHNT, YENEEA. This CDR3 spans 14 amino acids. V lost 1 base to trimming and J lost 5 bases, with 9 bases between them. CDR3 residues: CASSLGPKNNEQFF. The CDR3 coding sequence is TGTGCCAGCAGCTTAGGACCTAAGAACAATGAGCAGTTCTTC.

The chain employs TRBV7-2 and TRBJ2-7, with unresolved D. The length of the CDR3 is 15 residues. Looked up from germline, CDR1 is SGHTA and CDR2 is FQGNSA. V lost 2 bases and J lost 2, with 13 bases in between. CDR3 in amino acids: CASSLRSEKAYEQYF. CDR3 in DNA: TGTGCCAGCAGCTTACGCTCAGAGAAAGCCTACGAGCAGTACTTC.

This clone was seen only once. CDR3 nucleotides: TGTGCCAGCAGTGAACAGGGGGCGACCGAGCAGTACTTC. It codes for CASSEQGATEQYF. V and J are TRBV6-1 and TRBJ2-7; 8 nucleotides line up with TRBD1. Germline V gene lookup returns CDR1 MNHNS and CDR2 SASEGT. V lost 2 bases to trimming and J lost 6 bases; unmatched junction nucleotides: 3. The CDR3 sequence is 13 residues long.

V gene TRBV6-6 combines with J gene TRBJ1-1; D is unresolved. V lost 2 bases and J 2 bases, leaving 12 bases between the germline ends. The CDR3 has 15 residues. Germline CDR1 reads MNHNY; CDR2 reads SVGAGI (reference sequence). The CDR3 region is CASSYPGSLNTEAFF. The CDR3 DNA reads as TGTGCCAGCAGTTACCCGGGCTCCCTCAACACTGAAGCTTTCTTT.

The chain is built from TRBV19 and TRBJ2-7; TRBD2 matches 7 bases. The CDR3 runs to 13 residues. Germline-derived CDR1 and CDR2 are LNHDA and SQIVND (reference sequence). V gave up 10 bases and J gave up 1 base; unmatched junction bases: 7. The CDR3 here is CATDGGGSYEQYF. CDR3 coding DNA: TGTGCCACCGATGGGGGGGGGTCCTACGAGCAGTACTTC. The whole variable domain, remainder taken from reference TRBV19 and TRBJ2-7, is DGGITQSPKYLFRKEGQNVTLSCEQNLNHDAMYWYRQDPGQGLRLIYYSQIVNDFQKGDIAEGYSVSREKKESFPLTVTSAQKNPTAFYLCATDGGGSYEQYFGPGTRLTVT.

This clone was seen a handful of times. This chain joins TRBV28 and TRBJ2-7; 7 bases are shared with TRBD1. V shed 7 bases and J 6 bases; nucleotides not matched to a gene: 3. This CDR3 has 11 amino acids. CDR1 and CDR2 (germline): MDHEN, SYDVKM. The CDR3: CASTRGFEQYF. The CDR3 DNA sequence: TGTGCCAGCACCAGGGGGTTCGAGCAGTACTTC.

In the case of this clone: One junction end disagrees with the germline gene, perhaps due to a read error. Other nucleotide sequences from this sample produce the same CDR3. The J gene is TRBJ1-3, the V gene TRBV7-9; D ambiguous. Germline CDR1 is SEHNR and CDR2 is FQNEAQ (reference sequence). The CDR3 spans 14 residues. CDR3 sequence reads: CASSSSLSGNTIYF. The CDR3 region has the DNA TGTGCCAGCAGCTCGAGCCTCTCTGGAAATACCATATATTTT.

This clone has just one count. The chain uses TRBV19 and TRBJ2-1, with 7 bases lining up with TRBD2. This CDR3 region has 15 residues. The V gene end was trimmed by 7 bases and the J gene end by 4 bases; junction bases not matched to a gene: 10. Germline loops: CDR1 LNHDA, CDR2 SQIVND (reference sequence). The CDR3 region has the DNA TGTGCCAGTACCGCTGGGACTAAAAATTACAATGAGCAGTTCTTC. It is translated as CASTAGTKNYNEQFF.

V and J are TRBV27 and TRBJ1-4; no definite D call. The CDR3 sequence is 12 residues long. Trimming took 6 bases from V and 8 from J, leaving 10 bases between them. Germline-derived CDR1 and CDR2 are MNHEY and SMNVEV (reference sequence). The CDR3 nucleotides are TGTGCCAGCAGAGATCTGGGAGAAAAACTGTTTTTT. Its protein product is CASRDLGEKLFF.

The chain has TRBV9 and TRBJ2-3, with TRBD2 matching 9 bases. CDR1 SGDLS and CDR2 YYNGEE come from the germline V gene. The CDR3 has 18 residues. The V and J ends lost 3 bases and 1 base, in that order; junction bases with no gene match: 12. The DNA for the CDR3 is TGTGCCAGCAGCGCGGTTCCACTAGCGGGTCTGGGCACAGATACGCAGTATTTT. Translation gives CASSAVPLAGLGTDTQYF.

The table lists this clone with a count of one. The chain is built from TRBV29-1 and TRBJ2-1; possibly TRBD1 for D (6 bases). CDR3 length: 11 amino acids. Germline V gene data show CDR1 as SQVTM and CDR2 as ANQGSEA. Trimming stripped 6 bases from V and 7 bases from J, with 10 bases between. The CDR3 nucleotides read TGCAGCGTCCATACAGGGAATGAGCAGTTCTTC. This encodes CSVHTGNEQFF.

V is TRBV29-1 and J is TRBJ1-6; D is uncertain. CDR1 is SQVTM and CDR2 is ANQGSEA in the germline V gene. This CDR3 region has 11 residues. V lost 6 bases to trimming and J lost 14 bases, with 14 bases between them. CDR3 sequence reads: CSVVEAGTLHF. In DNA, the CDR3 is TGCAGCGTGGTAGAGGCGGGGACCCTCCACTTT.

V and J are TRBV5-1 and TRBJ2-7, with 8 bases matching TRBD1. The V segment lost 3 bases and the J segment 7 bases; nucleotides outside the gene matches: 12. Germline lookup yields CDR1 SGHRS and CDR2 YFSETQ. The CDR3 is 15 residues long. CDR3 sequence reads: CASSSVGQGPLEQYF. DNA of the CDR3: TGCGCCAGCAGCTCAGTCGGACAGGGACCTCTGGAGCAGTACTTC.

The CDR3 spells CASSGRGRSSDEQYF. CDR3 nucleotides: TGCGCCAGCAGTGGAAGGGGGCGGTCCAGTGACGAGCAGTACTTC. The genes are TRBV10-2 and TRBJ2-7, with 7 nucleotides matching TRBD1. This CDR3 is built from 15 residues. Looked up from germline, CDR1 is WSHSY and CDR2 is SAAADI. The trim removed 4 bases at V and 5 bases at J, leaving 11 bases unmatched.

This chain joins TRBV4-2 and TRBJ2-3; the D is unclear. V was shortened by 1 base and J by 5 bases, with 7 bases between the two germline ends. The germline gives CDR1 LGHNA, CDR2 YNFKEQ. This CDR3 contains 13 residues. In DNA, the CDR3 is TGTGCCAGCAGCCAAGGGATACGAGATACGCAGTATTTT. Amino acid sequence: CASSQGIRDTQYF.

This sequence joins TRBV14 and TRBJ1-1; D perhaps matches TRBD1 (6 bases). This CDR3 is 13 amino acids long. Germline CDR1 SGHDN, CDR2 FVKESK. V lost 9 bases and J 1 base, leaving 12 bases between the germline ends. Here the CDR3 DNA reads TGTGCCAGACCGGGACACCGGAACACTGAAGCTTTCTTT. Its translation: CARPGHRNTEAFF.

The chain couples TRBV11-2 to TRBJ2-7; D not certain. V lost 5 bases and J lost 2, with 10 bases in between. The CDR3 spans 13 residues. Germline V gene sequence: CDR1 SGHAT, CDR2 FQNNGV. CDR3: CASSPGPTYEQYF. For the CDR3, the DNA is TGTGCCAGCAGCCCCGGGCCTACCTACGAGCAGTACTTC. The entire variable domain, with the rest obtained from reference TRBV11-2 and TRBJ2-7, is as follows: EAGVAQSPRYKIIEKRQSVAFWCNPISGHATLYWYQQILGQGPKLLIQFQNNGVVDDSQLPKDRFSAERLKGVDSTLKIQPAKLEDSAVYLCASSPGPTYEQYFGPGTRLTVT.

This rearrangement joins TRBV5-5 to TRBJ2-7, with D perhaps matching TRBD1 (6 bases). Trimming shortened V by 3 bases and J by 12 bases, and 22 bases separated the two germline ends. Germline lookup yields CDR1 SGHKS and CDR2 YYEKEE (reference sequence). This CDR3 is built from 14 residues. In DNA form, the CDR3 reads TGTGCCAGCAGCTCGGACGCGGCAGGGGCACTCCTGTACTTC. It codes for CASSSDAAGALLYF.

In its sample, this clone was seen once. This rearrangement joins TRBV7-2 to TRBJ1-5, with TRBD1 as a possible D gene (5 bases). There are 15 residues in the CDR3. Between the trimmed V and J ends, which lost 1 base and 3 bases, there was a span of 10 bases. Germline V gene data show CDR1 as SGHTA and CDR2 as FQGNSA. CDR3 region: CASSLVSGDNQPQHF. The CDR3 DNA reads as TGTGCCAGCAGCTTAGTTTCGGGGGACAATCAGCCCCAGCATTTT.

CDR3 nucleotide sequence: TGTGCCACCAGCCCAGGACCCAGGCTTCTCAAGCCCCAGCATTTT. Translated: CATSPGPRLLKPQHF. The V call is TRBV15, the J call TRBJ1-5; the D is unclear. V gave up 5 bases and J gave up 8 bases, with 19 bases separating them. This CDR3 spans 15 amino acids. CDR1 is LNHNV, CDR2 YYDKDF, per germline (reference sequence). The entire variable domain, with the rest obtained from reference TRBV15 and TRBJ1-5, is as follows: DAMVIQNPRYQVTQFGKPVTLSCSQTLNHNVMYWYQQKSSQAPKLLFHYYDKDFNNEADTPDNFQSRRPNTSFCFLDIRSPGLGDTAMYLCATSPGPRLLKPQHFGDGTRLSIL.

The chain links TRBV4-2 to TRBJ1-6; D not resolved. Germline CDR1 reads LGHNA; CDR2 reads YNFKEQ. V was shortened by 2 bases and J by 0 bases, with 14 bases between the two germline ends. CDR3 size: 18 residues. The CDR3 DNA reads TGTGCCAGCAGCCAAACCCCCCCCCAGAGCTCCTATAATTCACCCCTCCACTTT. It encodes CASSQTPPQSSYNSPLHF.

The chain is built from TRBV6-5 and TRBJ2-2; unclear D gene. This CDR3 has 14 residues. V lost 2 bases and J lost 6, with 10 bases in between. Germline lookup yields CDR1 MNHEY and CDR2 SVGAGI. CDR3 bases: TGTGCCAGCAGTTACCCGATCGTCGCCGGGGAGCTGTTTTTT. This gives the protein CASSYPIVAGELFF.

The chain joins TRBV4-1 to TRBJ2-1; 12 bases align to TRBD2. The V and J ends lost 0 bases and 11 bases, in that order; junction bases with no gene match: 8. Germline lookup yields CDR1 MGHRA and CDR2 YSYEKL. This CDR3 has 16 amino acids. This CDR3 reads CASSQEWASGGAQQFF. Here the CDR3 DNA reads TGCGCCAGCAGCCAAGAATGGGCTAGCGGGGGGGCGCAGCAGTTCTTC.

The V call is TRBV10-1, the J call TRBJ2-2; D possibly corresponds to TRBD1 (6 bases). Per the germline V gene, CDR1 is WNHNN and CDR2 is SYGVQD (reference sequence). Trimming stripped 3 bases from V and 2 bases from J, with 13 bases between. CDR3 length equals 16 residues. CDR3 nucleotides: TGCGCCAGCAGTGAAGGTGGGGGCGCCAACACCGGGGAGCTGTTTTTT. It codes for CASSEGGGANTGELFF.